Listed below are T cell receptor beta chains from one sample, sequenced in a study of T cells in Graves' hyperthyroidism and ophthalmopathy. TCRdb reprocessed the multiplex PCR reads via MiXCR and lists one record per CDR3 protein. The sample includes around 660,000 distinct CDR3 sequences, over 40% of them seen just once. Sequenced: peripheral blood or thyroid tissue (not recorded which). The source of these receptors is an adult man with Graves' disease, either hyperthyroidism or ophthalmopathy (not recorded which). Both conserved end residues are part of each CDR3.

>TRBJ1-4|TRBV2
CASTAPANEKLFF
>TRBJ1-1|TRBV6-6
CASSERAEPYTEAFF
>TRBJ2-7|TRBV9
CASSVGGPGYEQYF
>TRBJ1-2|TRBV29-1
CSVPRRGNYGYTF
>TRBJ1-4|TRBV29-1
CSIQGGNEKLFF
>TRBJ1-1|TRBV2
CASSHRGRSTEAFF
>TRBJ1-5|TRBV9
CASSYSRDSYSNQPQHF
>TRBJ2-2|TRBV2
CASGPPNTGELFF
>TRBJ2-2|TRBV7-9
CASSPGEGVTGELFF
>TRBJ2-7|TRBV7-9
CASSSITANYEQYF
>TRBJ1-1|TRBV10-3
CAISPRGGASGTEAFF
>TRBJ1-4|TRBV20-1
CSAPARGLEKLFF
>TRBJ2-5|TRBV6-1
CASIDSGLTETQYF
>TRBJ1-4|TRBV7-9
CASKSGGIIGEKLFF
>TRBJ2-7|TRBV15
CATSSLREAYEQYF
>TRBJ1-3|TRBV7-9
CASSFGDTTSGNTIYF
>TRBJ2-7|TRBV10-3
CAIRGTDNEQYF
>TRBJ2-2|TRBV12-3/TRBV12-4
CASSLGLQGSPGGLFF
>TRBJ1-1|TRBV12-3/TRBV12-4
CASSFVNTEAFF
>TRBJ1-5|TRBV3-1
CASSLGKGGNQPQHF
>TRBJ1-2|TRBV7-9
CAIHTESNYGYTF
>TRBJ1-4|TRBV2
CASSSRGGSYEKLFF
>TRBJ2-5|TRBV11-2
CASSVGGGGEKTQYF
>TRBJ2-5|TRBV20-1
CSARGTGVGGETQYF
>TRBJ1-5|TRBV15
CATSRDTGVNQPQHF
>TRBJ1-1|TRBV7-2
CASSLKGAATEAFF
>TRBJ1-2|TRBV24-1
CATSAGVNYGYTF
>TRBJ1-6|TRBV6-1
CASSGALTGGSPLHF
>TRBJ1-5|TRBV20-1
CSARQGAAQPQHF
>TRBJ1-5|TRBV10-3
CAISISENQPQHF
>TRBJ1-1|TRBV29-1
CSEAGAGTEAFF
>TRBJ2-5|TRBV25-1
CASSFSGLAKTQYF
>TRBJ1-2|TRBV14
CASSQFHRGAYGYTF
>TRBJ1-5|TRBV7-4
CASSRKGRRQGGSNQPQHF
>TRBJ1-2|TRBV20-1
CSARAMTATYGYTF
>TRBJ2-7|TRBV7-8
CASAMGFKYEQYF
>TRBJ1-2|TRBV25-1
CASSLSPGDYGYTF
>TRBJ1-6|TRBV9
CASSIRAINSPLHF
>TRBJ2-7|TRBV7-9
CASSHRGSYEQYF
>TRBJ2-7|TRBV7-2
CASSLGRTGSSYEQYF
>TRBJ2-5|TRBV10-1
CASSETPGTAETQYF
>TRBJ2-7|TRBV7-9
CASSHYRDRGDYEQYF
>TRBJ1-5|TRBV10-2
CASSSADRGWKISNQPQHF
>TRBJ1-3|TRBV7-2
CASSLEAGYANTIYF
>TRBJ1-6|TRBV9
CASSGTARLSSPLHF
>TRBJ1-1|TRBV10-3
CAISDAGKMNTEAFF
>TRBJ1-1|TRBV5-5
CASSSPIRANEAFF
>TRBJ2-6|TRBV15
CATSRDGVNVLTF
>TRBJ1-6|TRBV29-1
CSVDTGTGVSPLHF
>TRBJ1-4|TRBV7-2
CAGSYGGTNEKLFF
>TRBJ1-1|TRBV19
CASAPRAGDTEAFF
>TRBJ2-7|TRBV11-1
CASSLESLDEQYF
>TRBJ1-1|TRBV11-2
CASSPTGVWTEAFF
>TRBJ2-7|TRBV7-9
CASSLGREYEQYF
>TRBJ1-2|TRBV20-1
CSVGDIYGYTF
>TRBJ1-2|TRBV28
CASSLSPTGYTF
>TRBJ1-5|TRBV7-2
CASSPAISNQPQHF
>TRBJ2-2|TRBV6-5
CASRSPGRTGELFF
>TRBJ1-5|TRBV11-2
CAISTTLYNQPQHF